Below are 13 T cell receptor beta chains sequenced from a single sample in a study of blood T cells in healthy people across ages. A second PCR of 7 to 11 cycles used a sample-barcoded 5' primer and a J-beta primer mix. TCRdb analysed the 5' RACE reads with MiXCR anew, one entry per CDR3 protein. The sample includes 800,000 to 950,000 distinct CDR3 sequences, 25% to 35% of them seen just once. This sample was shared with a second study, whose subject was T cells of mothers and their children.

The sample taken for sequencing was blood. The receptors derive from a woman aged 40 to 50 in good health.

This clonotype was found a few times. The chain couples TRBV2 to TRBJ1-2; 9 bases line up with TRBD1. Looked up from germline, CDR1 is SNHLY and CDR2 is FYNNEI. The CDR3 runs 14 residues. Trimming took 6 bases from V and 8 from J; bases not matched to a gene: 10. CDR3 protein: CASSLMWDRVGYTF. CDR3 bases: TGTGCCAGCAGCCTCATGTGGGACAGGGTAGGCTACACCTTC.

Note on this clonotype: A much larger clone sits a single nucleotide away, making a read error possible. The chain joins TRBV7-2 to TRBJ2-3; D is tentatively TRBD1 or TRBD2 (5 bases each). Trimming stripped 5 bases from V and 11 bases from J, with 17 bases between. Germline V gene data show CDR1 as SGHTA and CDR2 as FQGNSA. The CDR3 consists of 13 residues. The CDR3, as DNA: TGTGCCAGCAGCGCACCCGTAGGGGAGAGGCAGTATTTT. Its translation: CASSAPVGERQYF.

V is TRBV28 and J is TRBJ2-1; D call uncertain. Germline CDR1 is MDHEN and CDR2 is SYDVKM. This CDR3 has 15 amino acids. V dropped 2 bases and J dropped 6 bases, with 14 bases sitting between them. Here the CDR3 DNA reads TGTGCCAGCAGTTTAGGGTCCCTAAGTCCCAATGAGCAGTTCTTC. This encodes CASSLGSLSPNEQFF.

The chain links TRBV20-1 to TRBJ2-7; 10 bases align to TRBD2. CDR1 DFQATT and CDR2 SNEGSKA come from the germline V gene (reference sequence). V lost 0 bases to trimming and J lost 4 bases; unmatched junction nucleotides: 12. CDR3 size: 17 residues. CDR3 protein: CSARETSGPLFGYEQYF. The CDR3, as DNA: TGCAGTGCTAGAGAGACTAGCGGGCCATTATTCGGATACGAGCAGTACTTC.

This clonotype was detected only once. The chain has TRBV7-2 and TRBJ2-1; tentatively, D is TRBD2 (5 bases). CDR1 and CDR2 (germline): SGHTA, FQGNSA. V was clipped by 0 bases and J by 6 bases, with 12 bases between them. The CDR3 runs to 15 residues. The CDR3 loop reads CASSLAGSLGNEQFF. CDR3 sequence (DNA): TGTGCCAGCAGCTTAGCGGGGAGTTTGGGCAATGAGCAGTTCTTC. The whole variable domain, remainder taken from reference TRBV7-2 and TRBJ2-1, is GAGVSQSPSNKVTEKGKDVELRCDPISGHTALYWYRQSLGQGLEFLIYFQGNSAPDKSGLPSDRFSAERTGGSVSTLTIQRTQQEDSAVYLCASSLAGSLGNEQFFGPGTRLTVL.

Comments on this clonotype: This sequence may be a read error, since a much larger clone differs from it by one base. The rearrangement joins TRBV7-6 to TRBJ1-2; D not resolved. This CDR3 has 17 amino acids. Looked up from germline, CDR1 is SGHVS and CDR2 is FNYEAQ. In DNA, the CDR3 is TGTGCCGGCAGCTTAAGTAGTGGCGCGGCTATCAACTATGGCTACACCTTC. The encoded protein is CAGSLSSGAAINYGYTF.

As for this clonotype: A read error is possible here, since a much larger clone lies one base away. The genes are TRBV12-3 or TRBV12-4 and TRBJ2-3, with TRBD1 matching over 9 bases. After removal of 9 bases from V and 4 bases from J, the junction contained 8 bases not matched to a gene. This CDR3 has 14 residues. CDR3 in DNA: TGTGCCAGTAGGGGGACAGGGATCGCAGATACGCAGTATTTT. Translated: CASRGTGIADTQYF.

The chain is built from TRBV20-1 and TRBJ2-3; D possibly corresponds to TRBD2 (6 bases). Trimming pared 2 bases from V and 1 base from J, leaving 10 bases between. The CDR3 loop spans 14 amino acids. CDR1 is DFQATT, CDR2 SNEGSKA, per germline (reference sequence). The CDR3 region is CSARPTRGTDTQYF. The CDR3 coding sequence is TGCAGTGCTAGACCGACTAGAGGCACAGATACGCAGTATTTT.

The chain is built from TRBV2 and TRBJ1-1; the D gene is possibly TRBD1 (6 bases). CDR3 length: 15 amino acids. The V and J ends lost 0 bases and 1 base respectively, with 9 bases between them. Germline CDR1 SNHLY, CDR2 FYNNEI. CDR3 sequence: CASSEASRGNTEAFF. In DNA form, the CDR3 reads TGTGCCAGCAGTGAAGCTTCCAGGGGGAACACTGAAGCTTTCTTT.

On this clonotype: Germline and junction disagree at one end, which may indicate a read error. The CDR3 here is CTSSRQLPRAGGSYEQYF. In DNA, the CDR3 is TGTACCAGCAGCCGACAACTGCCTCGAGCGGGGGGCTCCTACGAGCAGTACTTC. V and J are TRBV4-2 and TRBJ2-7; 9 positions match TRBD2. This CDR3 region has 18 residues. CDR1 and CDR2 (germline): LGHNA, YNFKEQ.

CDR3 DNA: TGTGCCAGCAGTGGCTTGGGGAGGGAATATTGCTACACCTTC. It encodes CASSGLGREYCYTF. V gene TRBV12-3 or TRBV12-4 combines with J gene TRBJ1-2; D remains ambiguous. CDR3 length equals 14 residues. Trimming pared 5 bases from V and 9 bases from J, leaving 19 bases between.

This clonotype has just one count. A junction end diverges from the germline sequence, so it may reflect a read error. The J gene is TRBJ2-7, the V gene TRBV12-3 or TRBV12-4; D not resolved. The CDR3 has 11 residues. The CDR3 bases are TGTGCCAACAGTTTATATTACGAGCAGTACTTC. Translation gives CANSLYYEQYF.

The chain employs TRBV4-2 and TRBJ1-5; 7 bases fit TRBD1. The CDR3 loop spans 16 amino acids. V was pared by 5 bases and J by 2 bases, with 9 bases of the junction left unmatched. The germline V gene encodes CDR1 LGHNA and CDR2 YNFKEQ. CDR3 bases: TGTGCCAGCAGCAGGGGGGGAACAGGGGGCAATCAGCCCCAGCATTTT. This codes for CASSRGGTGGNQPQHF.